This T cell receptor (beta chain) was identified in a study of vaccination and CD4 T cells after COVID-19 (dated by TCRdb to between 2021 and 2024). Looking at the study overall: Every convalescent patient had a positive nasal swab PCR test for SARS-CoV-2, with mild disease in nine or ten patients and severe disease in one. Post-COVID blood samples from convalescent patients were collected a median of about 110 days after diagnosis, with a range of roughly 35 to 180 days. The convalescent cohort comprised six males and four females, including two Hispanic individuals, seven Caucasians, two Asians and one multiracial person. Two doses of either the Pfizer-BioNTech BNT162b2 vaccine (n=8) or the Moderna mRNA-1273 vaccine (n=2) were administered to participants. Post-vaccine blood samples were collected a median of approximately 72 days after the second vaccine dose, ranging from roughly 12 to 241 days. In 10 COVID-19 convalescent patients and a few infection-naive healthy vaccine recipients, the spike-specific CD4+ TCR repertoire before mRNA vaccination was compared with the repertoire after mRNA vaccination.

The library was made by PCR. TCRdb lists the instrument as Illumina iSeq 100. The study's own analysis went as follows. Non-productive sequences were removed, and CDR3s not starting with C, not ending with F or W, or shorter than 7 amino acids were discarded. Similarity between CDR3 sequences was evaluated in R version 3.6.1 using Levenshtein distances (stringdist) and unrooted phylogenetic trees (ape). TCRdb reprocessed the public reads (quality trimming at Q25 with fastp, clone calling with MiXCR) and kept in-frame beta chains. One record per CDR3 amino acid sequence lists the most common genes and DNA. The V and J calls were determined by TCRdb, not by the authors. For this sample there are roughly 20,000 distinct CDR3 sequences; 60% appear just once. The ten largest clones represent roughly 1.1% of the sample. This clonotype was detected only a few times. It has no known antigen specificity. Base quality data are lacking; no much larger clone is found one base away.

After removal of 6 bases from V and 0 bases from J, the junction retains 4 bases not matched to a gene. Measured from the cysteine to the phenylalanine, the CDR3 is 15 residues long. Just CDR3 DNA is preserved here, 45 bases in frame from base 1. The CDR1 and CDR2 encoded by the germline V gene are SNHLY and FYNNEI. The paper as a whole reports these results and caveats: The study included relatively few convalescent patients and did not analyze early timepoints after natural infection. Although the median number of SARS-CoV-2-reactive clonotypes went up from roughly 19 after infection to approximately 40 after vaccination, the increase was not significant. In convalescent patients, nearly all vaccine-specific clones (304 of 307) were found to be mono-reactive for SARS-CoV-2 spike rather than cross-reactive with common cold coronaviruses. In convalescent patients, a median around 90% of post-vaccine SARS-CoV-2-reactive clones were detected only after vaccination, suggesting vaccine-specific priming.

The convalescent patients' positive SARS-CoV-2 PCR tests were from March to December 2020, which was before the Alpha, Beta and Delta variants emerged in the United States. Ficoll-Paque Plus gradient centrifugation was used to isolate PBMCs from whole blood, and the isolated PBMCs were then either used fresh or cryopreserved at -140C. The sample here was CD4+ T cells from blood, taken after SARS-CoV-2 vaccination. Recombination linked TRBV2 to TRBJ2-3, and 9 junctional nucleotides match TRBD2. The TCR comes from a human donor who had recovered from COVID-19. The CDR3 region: CASSGTSGSTDTQYF. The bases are TGTGCCAGCAGCGGAACTAGCGGGAGCACAGATACGCAGTATTTT.